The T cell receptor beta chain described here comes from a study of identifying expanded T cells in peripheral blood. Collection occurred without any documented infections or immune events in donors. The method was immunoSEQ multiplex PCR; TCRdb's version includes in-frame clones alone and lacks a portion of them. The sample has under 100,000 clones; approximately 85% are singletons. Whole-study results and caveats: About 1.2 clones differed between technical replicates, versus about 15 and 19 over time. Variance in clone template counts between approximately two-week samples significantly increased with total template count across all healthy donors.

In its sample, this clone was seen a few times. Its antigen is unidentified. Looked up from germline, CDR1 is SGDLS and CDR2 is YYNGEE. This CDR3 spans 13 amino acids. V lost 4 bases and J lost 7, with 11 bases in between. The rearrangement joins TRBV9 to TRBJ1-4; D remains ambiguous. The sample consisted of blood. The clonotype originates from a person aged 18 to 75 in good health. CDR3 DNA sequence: TGTGCCAGCAGCCCTCGTTGGGGTGAAAAACTGTTTTTT. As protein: CASSPRWGEKLFF. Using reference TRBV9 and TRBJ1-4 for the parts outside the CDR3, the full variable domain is DSGVTQTPKHLITATGQRVTLRCSPRSGDLSVYWYQQSLDQGLQFLIQYYNGEERAKGNILERFSAQQFPDLHSELNLSSLELGDSALYFCASSPRWGEKLFFGSGTQLSVL.